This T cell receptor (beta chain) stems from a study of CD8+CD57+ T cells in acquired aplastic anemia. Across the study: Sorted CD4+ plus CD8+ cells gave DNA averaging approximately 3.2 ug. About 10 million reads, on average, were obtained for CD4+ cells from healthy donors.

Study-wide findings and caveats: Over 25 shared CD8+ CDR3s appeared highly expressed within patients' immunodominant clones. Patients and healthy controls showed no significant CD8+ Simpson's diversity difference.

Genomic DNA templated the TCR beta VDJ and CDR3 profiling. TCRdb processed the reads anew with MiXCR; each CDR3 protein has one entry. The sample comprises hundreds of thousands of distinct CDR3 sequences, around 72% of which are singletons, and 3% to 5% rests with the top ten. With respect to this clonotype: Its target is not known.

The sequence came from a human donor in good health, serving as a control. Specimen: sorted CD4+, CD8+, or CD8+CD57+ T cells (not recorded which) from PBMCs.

The chain's CDR3 is CASSLSWGVNTEAFF. The CDR3 region has the DNA TGTGCCAGCAGTTTGTCATGGGGGGTCAACACTGAAGCTTTCTTT. V usage is TRBV5-6 and J usage is TRBJ1-1; weak D call: TRBD1 (5 bases). CDR3 size: 15 residues. Germline CDR1 SGHDT, CDR2 YYEEEE. The germline V and J ends were trimmed by 5 bases and 2 bases, with 16 bases remaining between them.